The 7 T cell receptor beta chains presented below share a single source sample, sequenced in a study of T cell responses to AZD1222 COVID-19 vaccine. TCRdb's table, derived via immunoSEQ multiplex PCR, lists solely in-frame clones and lacks some. The table has over 100,000 clones, less than 95% seen once; the top ten hold less than 8.5%. Source: peripheral blood, taken on day 0 of AZD1222 vaccination. The receptors stem from an adult in good health.

The V and J genes are TRBV19 and TRBJ2-3, with unresolved D. The CDR3 is 12 residues long. V lost 5 bases and J 4 bases, leaving 7 bases between the germline ends. Germline lookup yields CDR1 LNHDA and CDR2 SQIVND (reference sequence). In DNA, the CDR3 is TGTGCCAGTAGTCATCCGGCAGATACGCAGTATTTT. This codes for CASSHPADTQYF.

V gene TRBV9 combines with J gene TRBJ1-2, with D unresolved. This CDR3 has 13 amino acids. Per germline, CDR1 SGDLS and CDR2 YYNGEE. Trimming cost V 0 bases and J 5 bases, with 8 bases left between them. This chain's CDR3 is CASSVDERYGYTF. CDR3 coding DNA: TGTGCCAGCAGCGTAGACGAGAGGTATGGCTACACCTTC.

This clone was recorded once. The genes are TRBV18 and TRBJ1-6; 10 bases match TRBD1. CDR3 length equals 15 residues. V shed 5 bases and J 7 bases; nucleotides not matched to a gene: 5. Looked up from germline, CDR1 is KGHSH and CDR2 is LQKENI. For the CDR3, the DNA is TGTGCCAGCTCAAACTCGGGACAGGGGAATTCACCCCTCCACTTT. It specifies CASSNSGQGNSPLHF.

This rearrangement joins TRBV28 to TRBJ1-3, with D possibly being TRBD1 (5 bases). This CDR3 contains 14 residues. V lost 5 bases, J lost 0 bases, and 8 bases lay in between. The germline gives CDR1 MDHEN, CDR2 SYDVKM. CDR3 DNA: TGTGCCAGCAGTCTGACAGTCTCTGGAAACACCATATATTTT. It translates to CASSLTVSGNTIYF.

There are a few counts of this clone. CDR3 sequence: CASRPGQGPYEQYF. The CDR3 DNA follows: TGTGCCAGCAGACCCGGACAGGGCCCCTACGAGCAGTACTTC. The rearrangement links TRBV28 to TRBJ2-7; 8 nucleotides match TRBD1. The CDR3 contains 14 residues. Trimming at V came to 6 bases and at J to 2 bases, leaving 6 bases not matched to a gene. Germline CDR1 reads MDHEN; CDR2 reads SYDVKM.

The rearrangement uses TRBV4-1 and TRBJ2-7, with TRBD1 matching 11 bases. In germline, CDR1 is MGHRA, CDR2 YSYEKL. The CDR3 has 15 amino acids. With V trimmed by 1 base and J by 6 bases, 5 bases remained unmatched. CDR3 amino acids: CASSQVRGQGGEQYF. In nucleotides, the CDR3 is TGCGCCAGCAGCCAAGTCAGGGGACAGGGGGGCGAGCAGTACTTC.

The chain carries TRBV28 and TRBJ2-7; TRBD1 aligns across 10 bases. Germline values: CDR1 MDHEN, CDR2 SYDVKM. V lost 4 bases, J lost 6 bases, and 9 bases stayed unmatched. The CDR3 consists of 15 residues. CDR3 DNA: TGTGCCAGCAGTTCTCCCGGGACAGGGGCAGGCGAGCAGTACTTC. Its protein product is CASSSPGTGAGEQYF.